This T cell receptor (beta chain) came from a study of blood T cell repertoires in COVID-19 (dated by TCRdb to the early 2020s). Notes on the research overall: Samples covering the acute and convalescent phases of COVID-19 were provided by collaborators in the United States, Italy and Spain. HLA class I and class II types, where available, came from metadata supplied by the sample provider rather than from assay-based typing. Samples came from the ongoing ImmuneRACE study (first 160 participants) plus 1,254 subjects from 6 global collaborators. The dataset comprised deeply sampled blood TCRbeta repertoires from subjects exposed to, actively infected with, or recovered from COVID-19. The material from the prospective study consisted of cDNA or gDNA derived from T cells, B-cell-depleted T cells, or PBMCs. The sample metadata nearly always contained a de-identified subject ID, COVID-19 status, age in years and sex. The repertoires were released in a freely available public database intended as a resource for research on the immune response to SARS-CoV-2. Paper-wide results and their limitations: Clinical and demographic metadata were provided uncurated, with the amount varying by source and participant.

Participants in the prospective study were enrolled through a virtual design, were aged about 18 to 100 years, and lived in roughly 24 United States geographic areas. In the prospective study, participants were assigned to cohorts based on the clinical history participants reported in a screening survey and a study questionnaire. For ImmuneRACE Cohort 3, a participant was defined as recovered based on two consecutive negative NP/OP PCR tests, clearance by a healthcare professional, or resolution of symptoms. Each participant in the prospective study had whole blood, serum and a nasopharyngeal or oropharyngeal swab collected by mobile phlebotomists. Over a roughly two-month period, participants in the prospective study had the option of providing additional blood draws and questionnaires. Prospective study blood samples were shipped either frozen or at room temperature before DNA extraction. About this clone itself: There is no known antigen for this receptor. It has no much larger one-base neighbor in the sample; base qualities were not kept.

The immunoSEQ Assay, a bias-controlled multiplex PCR, was used to amplify TCRbeta CDR3 regions from genomic DNA. For the original study's pipeline: Within the assay, amplification of reference gene primers was used to estimate how many nucleated cells each sample contained. To quantify the absolute abundance of each unique TCRbeta CDR3 rearrangement, sequence reads were collapsed and filtered. Productive Simpson clonality was computed per sample as the square root of Simpson's diversity index over productive rearrangements. TCRdb retrieved this table from immuneACCESS and kept in-frame rearrangements only. Not all clones are present; in checked studies, unresolved V genes account for under half, and no reason is known for the remainder. That table furnishes V, J and clone size, whereas the DNA furnished D and trimming. In all, the sample holds 280,000 or so clones, and around 88% of those were seen once. The ten largest clones capture 6% to 7% of the sample.

Sample: PBMCs or T cells enriched from blood (not recorded which). The receptor was derived from a woman in her forties who had recovered from COVID-19.

The CDR3 in this case is CASNYRGPGNTIYF. The sequence in DNA is TGTGCCAGCAACTACAGGGGGCCTGGAAACACCATATATTTT. The chain is made from TRBV28 and TRBJ1-3; 9 middle bases align to TRBD1. The CDR3 has 14 amino acids, counting the end cysteine and phenylalanine. Only the CDR3 region is kept as DNA, spanning 42 bases read in frame from base 1. V ends up 7 bases short and J 2 bases short, with an unmatched junction base count of 3. As encoded in the germline V gene, CDR1 is MDHEN while CDR2 is SYDVKM.